Presented here are 7 T cell receptor beta chains from one specimen sequenced in a study of blood T cell repertoires in COVID-19. Sequenced by immunoSEQ multiplex PCR; TCRdb stores in-frame clones only, minus some. Of a few hundred thousand clones in the sample, 91% were seen once. Sequencing used PBMCs or T cells enriched from blood (not recorded which). These receptors were obtained from a woman in her 40s who had been exposed to COVID-19.

The rearrangement links TRBV19 to TRBJ2-6, with 7 bases fitting TRBD2. V dropped 7 bases and J dropped 0; count of bases not matched to a gene: 6. Germline loops: CDR1 LNHDA, CDR2 SQIVND (reference sequence). The CDR3 length is 16 residues. The CDR3 DNA is TGTGCCAGTATAGCGGGCGCCCCCTCTGGGGCCAACGTCCTGACTTTC. Translation: CASIAGAPSGANVLTF.

The CDR3 DNA follows: TGTGCCAGCAGCCAAGAAAGATCGGGGGTTGAACAGTATTTT. It yields the protein CASSQERSGVEQYF. The rearrangement joins TRBV3-1 (or the pseudogene TRBV3-2) to TRBJ2-3; D is possibly TRBD2 (6 bases). The CDR3 is 14 residues long. Trimming cost V 0 bases and J 12 bases, with 16 bases left between them. CDR1 is LGHDT and CDR2 is YNNKEL in the germline V gene (reference sequence).

This rearrangement joins TRBV7-2 to TRBJ2-1; TRBD2 matches 8 bases. The germline V gene encodes CDR1 SGHTA and CDR2 FQGNSA. The CDR3 spans 13 residues. Trimming cost V 5 bases and J 13 bases; bases outside gene matches: 10. The CDR3 loop reads CASSLGGGRSQFF. Written as DNA, the CDR3 is TGTGCCAGCAGCCTCGGGGGGGGTCGATCACAGTTCTTC.

CDR3 nucleotide sequence: TGTGCCAGCAGTTTACGAGGGGGGGGAAGAGGGATCTCTGGCTACACCTTC. Residues: CASSLRGGGRGISGYTF. The genes are TRBV27 and TRBJ1-2, with a possible D match to TRBD1 (6 bases). The germline CDR1 and CDR2 sequences are MNHEY and SMNVEV (reference sequence). V lost 2 bases and J 7 bases, leaving 23 bases between the germline ends. The CDR3 length is 17 residues.

This chain uses TRBV5-1 with TRBJ1-5, with TRBD1 matching 9 bases. Germline V CDR1 and CDR2: SGHRS, YFSETQ. V was clipped by 1 base and J by 6 bases; unmatched bases: 2. The CDR3 runs 14 residues. The CDR3 here is CASSLTGGSQPQHF. CDR3 in DNA: TGCGCCAGCAGCTTGACAGGGGGCAGTCAGCCCCAGCATTTT.

The chain carries TRBV7-2 and TRBJ2-7, with 11 bases lining up with TRBD2. With 2 bases clipped from V and 6 bases from J, the junction kept 6 bases outside the gene matches. The length of the CDR3 is 15 residues. Germline V gene lookup returns CDR1 SGHTA and CDR2 FQGNSA. The CDR3 region is CASSLYDSGRVEQYF. The DNA for the CDR3 is TGTGCCAGCAGCTTATACGATAGCGGGAGGGTCGAGCAGTACTTC. Based on the CDR3 plus reference TRBV7-2 and TRBJ2-7, the full variable domain is GAGVSQSPSNKVTEKGKDVELRCDPISGHTALYWYRQSLGQGLEFLIYFQGNSAPDKSGLPSDRFSAERTGGSVSTLTIQRTQQEDSAVYLCASSLYDSGRVEQYFGPGTRLTVT.

The chain recombines TRBV29-1 with TRBJ1-1; D uncertain. Germline CDR1 and CDR2: SQVTM and ANQGSEA. V lost 6 bases and J lost 5, with 7 bases in between. This CDR3 is built from 10 residues. The CDR3 DNA reads as TGCAGCGTGGGGAGAACTGAAGCTTTCTTT. This gives the protein CSVGRTEAFF.